This T cell receptor (beta chain) was identified in a study of graft-versus-host responses after intestinal transplantation. There are 11 residues in the CDR3. Trimming cost V 10 bases and J 4 bases, with 10 bases left between them. The germline CDR1 and CDR2 sequences are SEHNR and FQNEAQ (reference sequence). TCRdb's copy holds only in-frame clones and misses some; the assay was immunoSEQ multiplex PCR. There are approximately 90,000 clones in the sample; roughly 80% occur only once, and around 0.83% lies in the top ten. About this clone: What it binds is unknown.

Sequencing was performed on unstimulated CD4+ T cells sorted from spleen or lymph node cells, taken before intestinal transplant. The chain couples TRBV7-9 to TRBJ1-1; D is uncertain. This receptor was obtained from a human donor who received an intestinal transplant. The CDR3 sequence is CATREGTEAFF. The CDR3 DNA reads as TGTGCCACCCGGGAGGGCACTGAAGCTTTCTTT.